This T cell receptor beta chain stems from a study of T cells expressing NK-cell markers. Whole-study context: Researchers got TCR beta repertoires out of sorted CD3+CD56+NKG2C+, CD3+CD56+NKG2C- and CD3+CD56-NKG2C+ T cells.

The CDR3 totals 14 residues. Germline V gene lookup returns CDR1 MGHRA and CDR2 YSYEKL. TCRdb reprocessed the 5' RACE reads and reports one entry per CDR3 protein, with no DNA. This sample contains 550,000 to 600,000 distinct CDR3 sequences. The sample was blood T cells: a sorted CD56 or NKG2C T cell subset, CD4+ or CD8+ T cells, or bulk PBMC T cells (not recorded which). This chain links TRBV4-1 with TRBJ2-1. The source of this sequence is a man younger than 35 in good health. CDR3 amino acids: CASSRGLPYNEQFF.